These 15 T cell receptor beta chains share one sample of origin, sequenced in a study of STAT3 mutations in large granular lymphocyte leukemia. Measured with immunoSEQ multiplex PCR; TCRdb has only the in-frame clones, and not every one. Here the sample spans some 25,000 clones, around 93% being singletons. For these receptors, no antigen is known. Notes on the study in general: In T-cell large granular lymphocyte leukemia, about half of patients showed multiple immunodominant subclonotypes.

The sample taken for sequencing was peripheral blood mononuclear cells. The receptors were gathered from a man aged 40-50 years with T-cell large granular lymphocyte leukemia. Some clones in this sample may be carry-over from other donors' samples.

The rearrangement uses TRBV4-3 and TRBJ1-2; 8 bases map to TRBD1. The V gene's germline CDR1 is LGHNA and CDR2 YSLEER. The CDR3 is 15 amino acids. V shed 0 bases, J shed 3 bases, and the junction held 3 bases outside the gene matches. The CDR3 DNA follows: TGCGCCAGCAGCCAAGAGGGACAGGCGGACTATGGCTACACCTTC. It specifies CASSQEGQADYGYTF.

The chain couples TRBV18 to TRBJ2-7; 7 bases are shared with TRBD1. In germline, CDR1 is KGHSH, CDR2 LQKENI. The J segment lost 6 bases and the V segment lost 3 bases, leaving 8 bases of the junction unmatched. The length of the CDR3 is 14 residues. Here the CDR3 reads CASSPGQRRTEQYF. Written as DNA, the CDR3 is TGTGCCAGCTCACCGGGACAGCGTCGGACCGAGCAGTACTTC.

This clone has just one count. The chain recombines TRBV5-1 with TRBJ1-1; D gene uncertain. Trimming removed 2 bases from V and 3 bases from J, with 8 bases in between. The CDR3 loop spans 13 amino acids. Germline V gene data show CDR1 as SGHRS and CDR2 as YFSETQ. This CDR3 is CASSLFGDTEAFF. The CDR3 nucleotides are TGCGCCAGCAGCTTATTCGGGGACACTGAAGCTTTCTTT. Together with reference TRBV5-1 and TRBJ1-1, the CDR3 gives the full variable domain: KAGVTQTPRYLIKTRGQQVTLSCSPISGHRSVSWYQQTPGQGLQFLFEYFSETQRNKGNFPGRFSGRQFSNSRSEMNVSTLELGDSALYLCASSLFGDTEAFFGQGTRLTVV.

The V and J genes are TRBV19 and TRBJ2-7, with 9 bases fitting TRBD1. The CDR3 runs 14 residues. Trimming at V came to 5 bases and at J to 1 base, leaving 3 bases not matched to a gene. Germline CDR1 reads LNHDA; CDR2 reads SQIVND (reference sequence). CDR3 sequence reads: CASSSGTGSYEQYF. Here the CDR3 DNA reads TGTGCCAGTAGTTCCGGGACAGGGTCCTACGAGCAGTACTTC.

The chain uses TRBV5-5 and TRBJ1-6; 9 bases map to TRBD1. V dropped 1 base and J dropped 10; count of bases not matched to a gene: 9. The CDR3 contains 16 residues. From germline, CDR1 is SGHKS and CDR2 YYEKEE (reference sequence). This CDR3 is CASSLSGTGRGSPLHF. CDR3 DNA: TGTGCCAGCAGCTTGTCCGGGACAGGGAGAGGGTCACCCCTCCACTTT.

This clone was found once. The rearrangement joins TRBV4-2 to TRBJ1-1; D not resolved. From germline, CDR1 is LGHNA and CDR2 YNFKEQ. There are 15 residues in the CDR3. V was pared by 8 bases and J by 2 bases, with 18 bases between. Written as DNA, the CDR3 is TGTGCCAGCCTAAAGGGTACGGGCGGTAACACTGAAGCTTTCTTT. Protein sequence: CASLKGTGGNTEAFF.

The CDR3 reads CASSIGGYSNQPQHF. The DNA of the CDR3 is TGTGCCAGCAGCATAGGGGGTTATAGCAATCAGCCCCAGCATTTT. The chain employs TRBV5-4 and TRBJ1-5; a possible D gene is TRBD1 (6 bases). The V and J ends lost 4 bases and 0 bases respectively, with 11 bases between them. CDR1 is SGHNT, CDR2 YYREEE, per germline (reference sequence). This CDR3 is 15 amino acids long.

V and J are TRBV18 and TRBJ1-4; D gene ambiguous. CDR1 is KGHSH and CDR2 is LQKENI in the germline V gene. The CDR3 covers 17 residues. V lost 3 bases and J 0 bases, leaving 14 bases between the germline ends. CDR3 DNA sequence: TGTGCCAGCTCACCTTTTGAGCAGGCTACAACTAATGAAAAACTGTTTTTT. This gives the protein CASSPFEQATTNEKLFF.

The chain uses TRBV30 and TRBJ2-3; 7 bases are shared with TRBD2. The V gene's germline CDR1 is GTSNPN and CDR2 SVGIG (reference sequence). CDR3 length equals 13 residues. J lost 5 bases, V lost 1 base, and 3 bases had no gene match. CDR3 bases: TGTGCCTGGAGTGCGGGGGGAATAGATACGCAGTATTTT. Protein sequence: CAWSAGGIDTQYF. The entire variable domain, with the rest obtained from reference TRBV30 and TRBJ2-3, is as follows: SQTIHQWPATLVQPVGSPLSLECTVEGTSNPNLYWYRQAAGRGLQLLFYSVGIGQISSEVPQNLSASRPQDRQFILSSKKLLLSDSGFYLCAWSAGGIDTQYFGPGTRLTVL.

The chain has TRBV29-1 and TRBJ2-7; TRBD1 is a possible D gene (7 bases). This CDR3 contains 15 residues. Trimming cost V 1 base and J 2 bases, with 15 bases left between them. From germline, CDR1 is SQVTM and CDR2 ANQGSEA. DNA for the CDR3: TGCAGCGTTGAAGGGGCGGAGGGGGCGCCCTACGAGCAGTACTTC. Protein sequence: CSVEGAEGAPYEQYF.

The gene calls are TRBV2 and TRBJ2-1, with 11 bases identical to TRBD2. V was pared by 0 bases and J by 5 bases, with 3 bases of the junction left unmatched. Germline loops: CDR1 SNHLY, CDR2 FYNNEI. The CDR3 is 16 residues long. CDR3 region: CASSEATSGGNNEQFF. In DNA form, the CDR3 reads TGTGCCAGCAGTGAAGCCACTAGCGGGGGAAACAATGAGCAGTTCTTC.

This clone was counted a single time. The rearrangement uses TRBV5-1 and TRBJ2-7, with 7 nucleotides matching TRBD2. The CDR3 runs 16 residues. Germline CDR1 reads SGHRS; CDR2 reads YFSETQ. V shed 0 bases, J shed 4 bases, and the junction held 10 bases outside the gene matches. The chain's CDR3 is CASSLGKARGEYEQYF. The CDR3 nucleotides are TGCGCCAGCAGCTTGGGTAAAGCTCGGGGGGAGTACGAGCAGTACTTC.

The CDR3 reads CASSPRGDFRDIEQFF. The DNA of the CDR3 is TGTGCCAGCAGCCCAAGAGGGGACTTCAGGGACATTGAGCAGTTCTTC. The chain joins TRBV9 to TRBJ2-1; D may be TRBD1 or TRBD2 (6 bases each). The V gene lost 4 bases and the J gene lost 9 bases, with 23 bases spanning the gap. The CDR3 is 16 amino acids. Germline V lookup: CDR1 SGDLS, CDR2 YYNGEE.

The V gene is TRBV4-3, the J gene TRBJ2-7; D uncertain. This CDR3 has 13 amino acids. V was trimmed by 0 bases and J by 2 bases, leaving 5 bases between them. Germline values: CDR1 LGHNA, CDR2 YSLEER. In DNA, the CDR3 is TGCGCCAGCAGCCAAGACATAGCCTACGAGCAGTACTTC. This translates into CASSQDIAYEQYF.

The rearrangement uses TRBV7-2 and TRBJ2-7, with 9 positions matching TRBD1. J lost 6 bases, V lost 5 bases, and 11 bases had no gene match. CDR1 is SGHTA, CDR2 FQGNSA, per germline. This CDR3 has 15 amino acids. In DNA form, the CDR3 reads TGTGCCAGCAGCACCGGACAGGGGAGTGTCCTCGAGCAGTACTTC. Its translation: CASSTGQGSVLEQYF.